Below are 32 T cell receptor beta chains sequenced from a single sample in a study of T cell clones after liver transplantation. Only in-frame clones appear in the TCRdb table, and some are missing; sequencing was by immunoSEQ multiplex PCR. This sample has roughly 74,000 clones, with 80% found just once. The sample was CD4+ T cells from blood, taken before liver transplant. Source of these receptors: a human donor who received a liver transplant.

The chain links TRBV28 to TRBJ1-1; D is perhaps TRBD1 (5 bases). V was clipped by 0 bases and J by 5 bases, with 16 bases between them. The CDR3 consists of 16 residues. The V gene's germline CDR1 is MDHEN and CDR2 SYDVKM. CDR3 nucleotide sequence: TGTGCCAGCAGTTTATGGTCCGGGGCTGGAGAGACTGAAGCTTTCTTT. Its translation is CASSLWSGAGETEAFF.

The chain joins TRBV28 to TRBJ2-1, with D tentatively TRBD2 (5 bases). Germline V gives CDR1 MDHEN, CDR2 SYDVKM. The V gene lost 6 bases and the J gene lost 0 bases, with 15 bases spanning the gap. The CDR3 consists of 16 residues. CDR3 nucleotide sequence: TGTGCCAGCAGGGCCATGGACTGGAGCTCCTACAATGAGCAGTTCTTC. Its translation: CASRAMDWSSYNEQFF. Full variable domain (outside the CDR3, taken from reference TRBV28 and TRBJ2-1): DVKVTQSSRYLVKRTGEKVFLECVQDMDHENMFWYRQDPGLGLRLIYFSYDVKMKEKGDIPEGYSVSREKKERFSLILESASTNQTSMYLCASRAMDWSSYNEQFFGPGTRLTVL.

The rearrangement uses TRBV9 and TRBJ1-1; possible D gene TRBD1, 5 bases. The CDR3 covers 15 residues. V lost 0 bases to trimming and J lost 2 bases, with 11 bases between them. CDR1 and CDR2 (germline): SGDLS, YYNGEE. This chain's CDR3 is CASSVGWGLNTEAFF. CDR3 DNA sequence: TGTGCCAGCAGCGTAGGTTGGGGACTAAACACTGAAGCTTTCTTT.

The sample holds a few counts of this clone. V is TRBV2 and J is TRBJ1-5, with a tentative D call TRBD1 (6 bases). V was trimmed by 8 bases and J by 4 bases, leaving 12 bases between them. CDR1 is SNHLY and CDR2 is FYNNEI in the germline V gene. The CDR3 loop spans 13 amino acids. The CDR3 loop reads CASRGQSNQPQHF. DNA of the CDR3: TGTGCCAGCCGCGGACAGTCTAATCAGCCCCAGCATTTT.

This rearrangement joins TRBV7-9 to TRBJ1-4; 9 nucleotides agree with TRBD1. In germline, CDR1 is SEHNR, CDR2 FQNEAQ (reference sequence). CDR3 length: 15 residues. J lost 7 bases, V lost 5 bases, and 8 bases had no gene match. CDR3 coding DNA: TGTGCCAGCAGCAGGGAGGGGACAGGGCGTGAAAAACTGTTTTTT. Amino acids: CASSREGTGREKLFF.

The count of this clone is one. The rearrangement joins TRBV5-1 to TRBJ2-2, with 9 bases matching TRBD1. Germline-derived CDR1 and CDR2 are SGHRS and YFSETQ. With V trimmed by 0 bases and J by 6 bases, 3 bases remained unmatched. The CDR3 length is 15 residues. CDR3 DNA: TGCGCCAGCAGCTTGGTACAGGGGGCATCCGGGGAGCTGTTTTTT. Translation gives CASSLVQGASGELFF.

This chain uses TRBV19 with TRBJ2-7; D possibly uses TRBD1 or TRBD2 (5 bases each). The CDR3 spans 15 residues. Germline values: CDR1 LNHDA, CDR2 SQIVND (reference sequence). Trimming left V 3 bases short and J 2 bases short, with 14 bases between. The CDR3 region has the DNA TGTGCCAGTAGTATTGGGGGACCTCAGGCCTACGAGCAGTACTTC. Its protein is CASSIGGPQAYEQYF. Variable domain in full (rest from reference TRBV19 and TRBJ2-7): DGGITQSPKYLFRKEGQNVTLSCEQNLNHDAMYWYRQDPGQGLRLIYYSQIVNDFQKGDIAEGYSVSREKKESFPLTVTSAQKNPTAFYLCASSIGGPQAYEQYFGPGTRLTVT.

The V gene is TRBV19, the J gene TRBJ2-2; no clear D. Germline loops: CDR1 LNHDA, CDR2 SQIVND (reference sequence). V lost 1 base to trimming and J lost 11 bases, with 14 bases between them. The CDR3 length is 14 residues. The CDR3 region is CASSIGRTQPELFF. CDR3 coding DNA: TGTGCCAGTAGTATAGGCAGGACCCAACCTGAGCTGTTTTTT. The entire variable domain, with the rest obtained from reference TRBV19 and TRBJ2-2, is as follows: DGGITQSPKYLFRKEGQNVTLSCEQNLNHDAMYWYRQDPGQGLRLIYYSQIVNDFQKGDIAEGYSVSREKKESFPLTVTSAQKNPTAFYLCASSIGRTQPELFFGEGSRLTVL.

The genes are TRBV29-1 and TRBJ1-4, with 8 bases aligning to TRBD1. The length of the CDR3 is 13 residues. Per the germline V gene, CDR1 is SQVTM and CDR2 is ANQGSEA. V trimming: 6 bases; J trimming: 7 bases; junction bases outside the gene matches: 7. The CDR3 spells CSVRTGSGEKLFF. The DNA for the CDR3 is TGCAGCGTCCGGACAGGGTCGGGTGAAAAACTGTTTTTT.

The chain has TRBV7-9 and TRBJ1-4; possibly TRBD1 for D (5 bases). Trimming removed 5 bases at V and 3 bases at J, with 16 bases between. CDR1 and CDR2 (germline): SEHNR, FQNEAQ (reference sequence). This CDR3 region has 16 residues. DNA of the CDR3: TGTGCCAGCAGCCCCCGTGGGGGGATGGCTAATGAAAAACTGTTTTTT. This sequence encodes CASSPRGGMANEKLFF.

The chain employs TRBV20-1 and TRBJ2-7, with 9 bases lining up with TRBD1. Germline V lookup: CDR1 DFQATT, CDR2 SNEGSKA (reference sequence). V lost 7 bases, J lost 4 bases, and 2 bases stayed unmatched. CDR3 size: 11 residues. The CDR3 sequence: CSGDRVYEQYF. The CDR3 DNA reads as TGCAGTGGGGACAGGGTGTACGAGCAGTACTTC.

This chain links TRBV5-1 with TRBJ2-1, with 11 positions matching TRBD2. This CDR3 contains 17 residues. The germline V gene encodes CDR1 SGHRS and CDR2 YFSETQ. J gave up 5 bases and V 2 bases, and 9 bases lay outside the gene matches. CDR3 in DNA: TGCGCCAGCAGCTTTAGCCTAGCGGGAGGAGACGACAATGAGCAGTTCTTC. This sequence encodes CASSFSLAGGDDNEQFF. The full variable domain, rest sourced from reference TRBV5-1 and TRBJ2-1, is KAGVTQTPRYLIKTRGQQVTLSCSPISGHRSVSWYQQTPGQGLQFLFEYFSETQRNKGNFPGRFSGRQFSNSRSEMNVSTLELGDSALYLCASSFSLAGGDDNEQFFGPGTRLTVL.

In DNA, the CDR3 is TGTGCCAGCAGCCCAGGACGGAGAGCAGCCAATCAGCCCCAGCATTTT. Translated, it gives CASSPGRRAANQPQHF. The V and J genes are TRBV7-8 and TRBJ1-5; D ambiguous. CDR1 and CDR2 (germline): SGHVS, FQNEAQ. V lost 5 bases to trimming and J lost 3 bases, with 17 bases between them. The CDR3 loop spans 16 amino acids. Together with reference TRBV7-8 and TRBJ1-5, the CDR3 gives the full variable domain: GAGVSQSPRYKVAKRGQDVALRCDPISGHVSLFWYQQALGQGPEFLTYFQNEAQLDKSGLPSDRFFAERPEGSVSTLKIQRTQQEDSAVYLCASSPGRRAANQPQHFGDGTRLSIL.

This clone was detected only once. V usage is TRBV6-6 and J usage is TRBJ2-7; tentative D call: TRBD1 (5 bases). V gave up 6 bases and J gave up 1 base, with 13 bases separating them. Germline V CDR1 and CDR2: MNHNY, SVGAGI (reference sequence). The CDR3 is made up of 14 amino acids. The CDR3 sequence is CASRTQTGSYEQYF. DNA of the CDR3: TGTGCCAGCAGAACTCAAACAGGTTCCTACGAGCAGTACTTC.

This chain links TRBV5-1 with TRBJ2-7; 7 nucleotides align to TRBD1. With 4 bases clipped from V and 2 bases from J, the junction kept 6 bases outside the gene matches. Germline values: CDR1 SGHRS, CDR2 YFSETQ. The CDR3 covers 14 residues. The CDR3 spells CASSLDRATYEQYF. CDR3 bases: TGCGCCAGCAGCCTAGACAGGGCTACCTACGAGCAGTACTTC.

CDR3 sequence reads: CASSHRLGVDQPQHF. The CDR3 nucleotides read TGCGCCAGCAGCCACCGGTTGGGGGTCGATCAGCCCCAGCATTTT. The chain links TRBV4-3 to TRBJ1-5, with D tentatively TRBD1 (5 bases). With 3 bases removed from V and 5 bases from J, the gap between germline ends came to 14 bases. Germline V lookup: CDR1 LGHNA, CDR2 YSLEER. The CDR3 sequence is 15 residues long.

The chain joins TRBV18 to TRBJ1-2; D is unclear. Germline CDR1 and CDR2: KGHSH and LQKENI. The CDR3 runs 13 residues. V was shortened by 3 bases and J by 3 bases, with 8 bases between the two germline ends. In nucleotides, the CDR3 is TGTGCCAGCTCACCCGGGTTGCACTATGGCTACACCTTC. Encoded protein: CASSPGLHYGYTF.

Comment on this clone: The junction departs from the called germline gene at one end, perhaps through a read error. The J gene is TRBJ2-2, the V gene TRBV7-7, with D possibly matching TRBD2 (5 bases). This CDR3 spans 16 amino acids. Germline CDR1 SSHAT, CDR2 FNYEAQ (reference sequence). The CDR3 spells CASSPEAGSNTGELFF. The CDR3 region has the DNA TGTGCTAGCAGTCCCGAGGCGGGTTCGAACACCGGGGAGCTGTTTTTT. The full variable domain, in which reference TRBV7-7 and TRBJ2-2 provide the parts outside the CDR3, is GAGVSQSPRYKVTKRGQDVTLRCDPISSHATLYWYQQALGQGPEFLTYFNYEAQPDKSGLPSDRFSAERPEGSISTLTIQRTEQRDSAMYRCASSPEAGSNTGELFFGEGSRLTVL.

J is TRBJ1-5 and V is TRBV28; 8 nucleotides line up with TRBD1. V lost 5 bases, J lost 6 bases, and 18 bases stayed unmatched. CDR1 and CDR2 (germline): MDHEN, SYDVKM. The CDR3 is 18 residues long. The CDR3 DNA reads as TGTGCCAGCAGTCTCACCGTTGGGGCAGGGGGCTTGGGTCAGCCCCAGCATTTT. Translation gives CASSLTVGAGGLGQPQHF. The full variable domain, its missing parts supplied by reference TRBV28 and TRBJ1-5, is DVKVTQSSRYLVKRTGEKVFLECVQDMDHENMFWYRQDPGLGLRLIYFSYDVKMKEKGDIPEGYSVSREKKERFSLILESASTNQTSMYLCASSLTVGAGGLGQPQHFGDGTRLSIL.

The chain has TRBV6-1 and TRBJ1-4, with D maybe TRBD1 (6 bases). CDR3 length: 17 residues. Germline CDR1 MNHNS, CDR2 SASEGT. V lost 3 bases and J 10 bases, leaving 24 bases between the germline ends. CDR3 in DNA: TGTGCCAGCAGTGACACCGAGAGGGGCAGGGGTTTGCGAAAACTGTTTTTT. Translation gives CASSDTERGRGLRKLFF.

J is TRBJ1-4 and V is TRBV5-4, with D perhaps TRBD1 (5 bases). V was trimmed by 4 bases and J by 3 bases, leaving 13 bases between them. The CDR3 has 15 residues. Germline V lookup: CDR1 SGHNT, CDR2 YYREEE (reference sequence). The CDR3 nucleotides are TGTGCCAGCAGCCTCGGAGGGGCGTCTAATGAAAAACTGTTTTTT. Protein sequence: CASSLGGASNEKLFF.

This chain connects TRBV29-1 to TRBJ1-5; 7 bases align to TRBD1. From germline, CDR1 is SQVTM and CDR2 ANQGSEA. The CDR3 consists of 13 residues. J was trimmed by 4 bases and V by 6 bases; bases with no gene match: 6. CDR3 in amino acids: CSVMGQQNQPQHF. DNA of the CDR3: TGCAGCGTCATGGGACAGCAGAATCAGCCCCAGCATTTT.

This chain uses TRBV6-5 with TRBJ2-1, with 10 bases that match TRBD2. The CDR3 is 16 residues long. Per germline, CDR1 MNHEY and CDR2 SVGAGI. With V trimmed by 2 bases and J by 2 bases, 3 bases remained unmatched. CDR3 DNA sequence: TGTGCCAGCAGTTACGCGCTAGCGGGGGCCTACAATGAGCAGTTCTTC. This codes for CASSYALAGAYNEQFF.

This clone was observed a few times. V usage is TRBV27 and J usage is TRBJ1-2; D possibly corresponds to TRBD1 (5 bases). The CDR3 is 14 residues long. The germline gives CDR1 MNHEY, CDR2 SMNVEV (reference sequence). Trimming stripped 10 bases from V and 8 bases from J, with 23 bases between. In nucleotides, the CDR3 is TGTGCCACCGCCCGGAGGGGTGTCCAGAGAGGCTACACCTTC. Translated: CATARRGVQRGYTF.

The gene calls are TRBV28 and TRBJ1-1; D gene unclear. Trimming stripped 1 base from V and 2 bases from J, with 8 bases between. This CDR3 comprises 14 residues. Germline lookup yields CDR1 MDHEN and CDR2 SYDVKM. CDR3 region: CASSLFPVNTEAFF. As DNA, the CDR3 is TGTGCCAGCAGTTTATTTCCTGTAAACACTGAAGCTTTCTTT.

The chain links TRBV28 to TRBJ2-7; D might be TRBD1 or TRBD2, each matching 6 bases. The CDR3 length is 13 residues. Germline-derived CDR1 and CDR2 are MDHEN and SYDVKM. V lost 7 bases, J lost 11 bases, and 21 bases lay in between. CDR3 DNA sequence: TGTGCCAGCACCTTTCTTTTAGGGGGGCAAAAGTACTTC. Residues: CASTFLLGGQKYF.

This chain connects TRBV11-2 to TRBJ2-1, with D uncertain. Trimming removed 4 bases at V and 5 bases at J, with 6 bases between. This CDR3 comprises 12 residues. Looked up from germline, CDR1 is SGHAT and CDR2 is FQNNGV. This chain's CDR3 is CASSYRHNEQFF. Written as DNA, the CDR3 is TGTGCCAGCAGCTATCGACACAATGAGCAGTTCTTC.

This clone was seen more than once but under ten times. This chain connects TRBV19 to TRBJ2-7, with 7 bases fitting TRBD2. The CDR3 contains 16 residues. The J segment lost 0 bases and the V segment lost 2 bases, leaving 7 bases of the junction unmatched. CDR1 LNHDA and CDR2 SQIVND come from the germline V gene (reference sequence). As DNA, the CDR3 is TGTGCCAGTAGTATAACCGCTAGCGGAGGCTCCTACGAGCAGTACTTC. Amino acids: CASSITASGGSYEQYF.

The chain employs TRBV6-5 and TRBJ2-1, with TRBD2 identical over 12 bases. Trimming cost V 8 bases and J 6 bases; bases outside gene matches: 8. CDR1 and CDR2 (germline): MNHEY, SVGAGI. The CDR3 length is 15 residues. The CDR3 DNA reads TGTGCCAGCGGGGTAACTAGCGGGAGGTTCAATGAGCAGTTCTTC. Protein: CASGVTSGRFNEQFF.

This chain joins TRBV18 and TRBJ2-1; 9 bases align to TRBD2. The germline CDR1 and CDR2 sequences are KGHSH and LQKENI. The junction had 8 bases not matched to a gene; V was cut back by 4 bases and J by 4 bases. The CDR3 sequence is 16 residues long. The CDR3 DNA reads as TGTGCCAGCTCACGTTCGGCGGGAGGGCCGTACAATGAGCAGTTCTTC. This gives the protein CASSRSAGGPYNEQFF. Looking up the rest from reference TRBV18 and TRBJ2-1 gives the full variable domain: NAGVMQNPRHLVRRRGQEARLRCSPMKGHSHVYWYRQLPEEGLKFMVYLQKENIIDESGMPKERFSAEFPKEGPSILRIQQVVRGDSAAYFCASSRSAGGPYNEQFFGPGTRLTVL.

This clone was seen only once. V gene TRBV28 combines with J gene TRBJ2-7; 8 bases align to TRBD1. The CDR3 is 15 residues long. From germline, CDR1 is MDHEN and CDR2 SYDVKM. V shed 5 bases, J shed 1 base, and the junction held 7 bases outside the gene matches. The CDR3 spells CASSTTRDRSYEQYF. For the CDR3, the DNA is TGTGCCAGCAGTACGACCCGGGACAGGTCCTACGAGCAGTACTTC.

This clone showed up just a few times. V is TRBV14 and J is TRBJ1-1; 7 bases line up with TRBD1. The CDR3 length is 16 residues. Trimming cost V 4 bases and J 1 base; bases outside gene matches: 9. From germline, CDR1 is SGHDN and CDR2 FVKESK. In DNA, the CDR3 is TGTGCCAGCAGCCTAGGACAGGTTAGGGGGAACACTGAAGCTTTCTTT. It encodes CASSLGQVRGNTEAFF.